The clone carrying this TCR beta chain showed up many times. Unique molecular identifiers were incorporated during preparation of the TCRbeta library. MiXCR was run by TCRdb on the PCR reads, yielding one entry per CDR3 protein. The profile shows a few hundred thousand distinct CDR3 sequences, 9% to 12% of them singletons. These data come from a study of T-cell reconstitution after alpha-beta-depleted transplantation in children. The CDR3 spans 15 residues. The germline V gene has CDR1 SGHRS and CDR2 YFSETQ. The ends were cut back, 4 bases at V and 0 bases at J, with 12 bases in the middle. The sample in question was PBMCs from the stem cell graft donor, obtained from the stem cell graft. This clonotype was sampled from a human donor who donated a stem cell graft to a child with acute lymphoblastic leukemia. The V gene is TRBV5-1, the J gene TRBJ2-3; D is perhaps TRBD2 (6 bases). CDR3 loop: CASSPRAGSTDTQYF. The CDR3 nucleotides are TGCGCCAGCAGCCCTAGAGCGGGTAGCACAGATACGCAGTATTTT.